Listed here are 24 T cell receptor beta chains from one sample, sequenced in a study of blood T cell repertoires in COVID-19. Some clones are missing from TCRdb's copy, which holds only in-frame ones; the method was immunoSEQ multiplex PCR. The sample shows some 70,000 clones, nearly 90% of them seen only once. Sequences were obtained from peripheral blood. The receptor set was obtained from a man between 65 and 85 years old with active or convalescent COVID-19.

The V and J genes are TRBV14 and TRBJ1-1; weak D call: TRBD1 (5 bases). The length of the CDR3 is 13 residues. Per the germline V gene, CDR1 is SGHDN and CDR2 is FVKESK. Trimming left V 4 bases short and J 0 bases short, with 6 bases between. Here the CDR3 DNA reads TGTGCCAGCAGCCGACAGTTGAACACTGAAGCTTTCTTT. This encodes CASSRQLNTEAFF. The whole variable domain, remainder taken from reference TRBV14 and TRBJ1-1, is EAGVTQFPSHSVIEKGQTVTLRCDPISGHDNLYWYRRVMGKEIKFLLHFVKESKQDESGMPNNRFLAERTGGTYSTLKVQPAELEDSGVYFCASSRQLNTEAFFGQGTRLTVV.

This clone occurred once. This rearrangement joins TRBV6-5 to TRBJ1-2; no reliable D call. V was shortened by 7 bases and J by 2 bases, with 11 bases between the two germline ends. The length of the CDR3 is 13 residues. Germline CDR1 reads MNHEY; CDR2 reads SVGAGI. The CDR3 here is CASNRPENYGYTF. DNA for the CDR3: TGTGCCAGCAACCGACCGGAGAACTATGGCTACACCTTC.

The rearrangement links TRBV27 to TRBJ2-7; TRBD1 is a possible D gene (6 bases). The CDR3 contains 12 residues. Germline V CDR1 and CDR2: MNHEY, SMNVEV (reference sequence). Trimming removed 6 bases at V and 1 base at J, with 7 bases between. The CDR3, as DNA: TGTGCCAGCAGGACAGGTTCCTACGAGCAGTACTTC. Its protein is CASRTGSYEQYF.

This chain links TRBV20-1 with TRBJ1-4; D ambiguous. This CDR3 comprises 10 residues. Germline loops: CDR1 DFQATT, CDR2 SNEGSKA (reference sequence). Deletions cut 4 bases from V and 8 bases from J, with 5 bases between. CDR3 in DNA: TGCAGTGCTAAGCGGGAAAAACTGTTTTTT. The encoded protein is CSAKREKLFF.

The CDR3: CASSIGTGEGNTIYF. DNA of the CDR3: TGTGCCAGCTCAATTGGGACAGGGGAAGGAAACACCATATATTTT. V is TRBV18 and J is TRBJ1-3; 10 nucleotides agree with TRBD1. The V gene end was trimmed by 5 bases and the J gene end by 4 bases; junction bases not matched to a gene: 5. Germline V gene lookup returns CDR1 KGHSH and CDR2 LQKENI. The CDR3 length is 15 residues.

The chain links TRBV7-3 to TRBJ2-1, with D perhaps matching TRBD2 (5 bases). CDR3 size: 15 residues. The V end was cut by 2 bases, the J end by 0 bases, with 8 bases between. Germline V gene sequence: CDR1 SGHTA, CDR2 FQGTGA. As DNA, the CDR3 is TGTGCCAGCAGCTTACGGGATGCCTCCTACAATGAGCAGTTCTTC. Amino acids: CASSLRDASYNEQFF. The full variable domain, in which reference TRBV7-3 and TRBJ2-1 provide the parts outside the CDR3, is GAGVSQTPSNKVTEKGKYVELRCDPISGHTALYWYRQSLGQGPEFLIYFQGTGAADDSGLPNDRFFAVRPEGSVSTLKIQRTERGDSAVYLCASSLRDASYNEQFFGPGTRLTVL.

The chain carries TRBV15 and TRBJ2-7; D might be TRBD2 (6 bases). The CDR3 runs 14 residues. V was cut by 2 bases and J by 0 bases, with 8 bases left in between. Germline V gives CDR1 LNHNV, CDR2 YYDKDF (reference sequence). In DNA, the CDR3 is TGTGCCACCAGCAGACGGGGGAGCTCCTACGAGCAGTACTTC. Its protein product is CATSRRGSSYEQYF. Using reference TRBV15 and TRBJ2-7 for the parts outside the CDR3, the full variable domain is DAMVIQNPRYQVTQFGKPVTLSCSQTLNHNVMYWYQQKSSQAPKLLFHYYDKDFNNEADTPDNFQSRRPNTSFCFLDIRSPGLGDTAMYLCATSRRGSSYEQYFGPGTRLTVT.

The chain links TRBV6-5 to TRBJ2-1; D perhaps matches TRBD1 (7 bases). The V gene lost 2 bases and the J gene lost 7 bases, with 18 bases spanning the gap. Germline CDR1 is MNHEY and CDR2 is SVGAGI. The CDR3 is made up of 16 amino acids. The DNA for the CDR3 is TGTGCCAGCAGTTACGGGCACGGAGGGGGCAAGAATGAGCAGTTCTTC. The encoded protein is CASSYGHGGGKNEQFF.

This chain uses TRBV11-2 with TRBJ1-2; the D gene is possibly TRBD1 (6 bases). The V gene lost 2 bases and the J gene lost 5 bases, with 15 bases spanning the gap. Germline values: CDR1 SGHAT, CDR2 FQNNGV. This CDR3 contains 15 residues. The CDR3 DNA is TGTGCCAGCAGCTTAAAGGTACAGGGAACGTATGGCTACACCTTC. This translates into CASSLKVQGTYGYTF.

The rearrangement joins TRBV5-4 to TRBJ1-2, with 7 bases aligning to TRBD1. Trimming cost V 4 bases and J 6 bases; bases outside gene matches: 6. The CDR3 totals 13 residues. Germline CDR1 and CDR2: SGHNT and YYREEE (reference sequence). CDR3 bases: TGTGCCAGCAGCGAGTATACAGGGGATGGCTACACCTTC. Translation gives CASSEYTGDGYTF.

The V call is TRBV2, the J call TRBJ1-1; D is unresolved. CDR1 and CDR2 (germline): SNHLY, FYNNEI. V gave up 2 bases and J gave up 0 bases, with 7 bases separating them. This CDR3 is built from 14 residues. The CDR3 is CASSESAMNTEAFF. In DNA form, the CDR3 reads TGTGCCAGCAGTGAATCAGCGATGAACACTGAAGCTTTCTTT. Based on the CDR3 plus reference TRBV2 and TRBJ1-1, the full variable domain is EPEVTQTPSHQVTQMGQEVILRCVPISNHLYFYWYRQILGQKVEFLVSFYNNEISEKSEIFDDQFSVERPDGSNFTLKIRSTKLEDSAMYFCASSESAMNTEAFFGQGTRLTVV.

CDR3 residues: CASSLHTDTQYF. In nucleotides, the CDR3 is TGTGCCAGCAGCTTACACACAGATACGCAGTATTTT. This chain uses TRBV11-3 with TRBJ2-3, with D hard to call. Trimming shortened V by 2 bases and J by 2 bases, and 2 bases separated the two germline ends. There are 12 residues in the CDR3. CDR1 and CDR2 from the germline V gene are SGHNT and YENEEA.

V gene TRBV7-6 combines with J gene TRBJ2-7, with TRBD2 matching over 7 bases. J was trimmed by 9 bases and V by 5 bases; bases with no gene match: 16. In germline, CDR1 is SGHVS, CDR2 FNYEAQ. The CDR3 extends over 15 amino acids. CDR3 sequence: CASSPNPGDGGGQYF. DNA for the CDR3: TGTGCCAGCAGCCCAAACCCGGGAGACGGCGGGGGGCAGTACTTC.

This rearrangement joins TRBV5-1 to TRBJ2-1; TRBD1 is a possible D gene (6 bases). Trimming removed 4 bases at V and 15 bases at J, with 14 bases between. The CDR3 loop spans 11 amino acids. Germline V lookup: CDR1 SGHRS, CDR2 YFSETQ. CDR3 coding DNA: TGCGCCAGCAGCCCAAGGACAGAATTGTTCTTC. Its translation is CASSPRTELFF.

In nucleotides, the CDR3 is TGTGCCAGCAGCTGGACAGGGGGCCAAGAGACCCAGTACTTC. This encodes CASSWTGGQETQYF. The chain carries TRBV7-2 and TRBJ2-5; 10 bases are shared with TRBD1. V dropped 4 bases and J dropped 1; count of bases not matched to a gene: 0. Germline loops: CDR1 SGHTA, CDR2 FQGNSA. This CDR3 is built from 14 residues.

The genes are TRBV9 and TRBJ2-7; possible D gene TRBD1, 5 bases. V gave up 4 bases and J gave up 5 bases, with 16 bases separating them. CDR1 and CDR2 from the germline V gene are SGDLS and YYNGEE. The CDR3 sequence is 14 residues long. The CDR3 is CASSFSPSQDEQYF. CDR3 nucleotide sequence: TGTGCCAGCAGCTTTAGTCCTTCACAGGACGAGCAGTACTTC.

The rearrangement links TRBV15 to TRBJ1-4; no definite D call. The CDR3 has 13 residues. Germline values: CDR1 LNHNV, CDR2 YYDKDF (reference sequence). The V gene lost 8 bases and the J gene lost 5 bases, with 12 bases spanning the gap. The CDR3 region has the DNA TGTGCCACCGAGCGGGCCCTAAATGAAAAACTGTTTTTT. Protein: CATERALNEKLFF.

CDR3 loop: CASSTRRLANHQETQYF. CDR3 coding DNA: TGTGCCAGCAGCACCAGGAGGCTAGCGAACCACCAAGAGACCCAGTACTTC. The chain is built from TRBV7-9 and TRBJ2-5, with D perhaps TRBD2 (6 bases). Trimming stripped 5 bases from V and 0 bases from J, with 19 bases between. Germline V CDR1 and CDR2: SEHNR, FQNEAQ (reference sequence). This CDR3 is built from 17 residues.

The gene calls are TRBV9 and TRBJ1-2; 7 positions match TRBD1. Germline values: CDR1 SGDLS, CDR2 YYNGEE. Trimming at V came to 4 bases and at J to 4 bases, leaving 7 bases not matched to a gene. The CDR3 runs to 14 residues. CDR3 in amino acids: CASSPPGQRYGYTF. The CDR3 DNA sequence: TGTGCCAGCAGCCCGCCGGGACAGCGCTATGGCTACACCTTC.

This rearrangement joins TRBV6-5 to TRBJ1-6; maybe TRBD1 (6 bases). Looked up from germline, CDR1 is MNHEY and CDR2 is SVGAGI. The CDR3 sequence is 15 residues long. Deletions cut 7 bases from V and 8 bases from J, with 18 bases between. CDR3 in amino acids: CASNEGGGGHSPLHF. The CDR3 DNA follows: TGTGCCAGCAACGAGGGGGGGGGTGGCCATTCACCCCTCCACTTT.

The V and J genes are TRBV15 and TRBJ1-3; D call uncertain. CDR1 is LNHNV, CDR2 YYDKDF, per germline (reference sequence). The CDR3 covers 16 residues. Trimming shortened V by 0 bases and J by 0 bases, and 9 bases separated the two germline ends. The CDR3 loop is CATSRDRESSGNTIYF. The CDR3, as DNA: TGTGCCACCAGCAGAGATAGGGAGAGCTCTGGAAACACCATATATTTT. Combining the CDR3 with reference TRBV15 and TRBJ1-3 gives the whole variable domain DAMVIQNPRYQVTQFGKPVTLSCSQTLNHNVMYWYQQKSSQAPKLLFHYYDKDFNNEADTPDNFQSRRPNTSFCFLDIRSPGLGDTAMYLCATSRDRESSGNTIYFGEGSWLTVV.

V usage is TRBV29-1 and J usage is TRBJ1-3, with 7 bases matching TRBD1. V was pared by 4 bases and J by 2 bases, with 5 bases of the junction left unmatched. Germline V gene data show CDR1 as SQVTM and CDR2 as ANQGSEA. The CDR3 has 14 amino acids. The CDR3 spells CSVAGQLTGNTIYF. The CDR3 bases are TGCAGCGTTGCGGGACAGCTTACTGGAAACACCATATATTTT.

The chain is built from TRBV4-2 and TRBJ1-5; unclear D gene. CDR1 LGHNA and CDR2 YNFKEQ come from the germline V gene. This CDR3 has 14 residues. V was clipped by 0 bases and J by 5 bases, with 8 bases between them. CDR3 in amino acids: CASSQETSDQPQHF. In DNA, the CDR3 is TGTGCCAGCAGCCAAGAAACGTCGGATCAGCCCCAGCATTTT.

This clone has a single count. This sequence joins TRBV10-1 and TRBJ2-5, with 16 bases matching TRBD2. The CDR3 runs to 17 residues. The germline V gene has CDR1 WNHNN and CDR2 SYGVQD (reference sequence). The J segment lost 3 bases and the V segment lost 9 bases, leaving 10 bases of the junction unmatched. The DNA of the CDR3 is TGCGCCAGTCCTCGGGTAGGGACTAGCGGGGGGGAAGAGACCCAGTACTTC. Protein sequence: CASPRVGTSGGEETQYF.